Shown below are 27 T cell receptor beta chains from a single sample sequenced in a study of T cell responses to AZD1222 COVID-19 vaccine. Using immunoSEQ multiplex PCR, the repertoire was profiled, and TCRdb retains in-frame clones only, with some absent. The data hold tens of thousands of clones, with roughly 89% observed a single time. Sample: peripheral blood, taken on day 0 of AZD1222 vaccination. Receptors originate from an adult in good health.

A few counts support this clone. The chain recombines TRBV6-5 with TRBJ1-1; TRBD1 matches at 7 bases. Looked up from germline, CDR1 is MNHEY and CDR2 is SVGAGI. V lost 6 bases, J lost 1 base, and 2 bases stayed unmatched. This CDR3 is 13 amino acids long. The CDR3 region has the DNA TGTGCCAGCAGGGGACAGTCGAACACTGAAGCTTTCTTT. Its translation: CASRGQSNTEAFF.

The chain links TRBV19 to TRBJ2-3; D unresolved. CDR3 length: 12 amino acids. Per the germline V gene, CDR1 is LNHDA and CDR2 is SQIVND (reference sequence). Trimming cost V 5 bases and J 8 bases, with 11 bases left between them. DNA for the CDR3: TGTGCCAGTAGTCCCCCTCCGGGTACGCAGTATTTT. Protein product: CASSPPPGTQYF. Combining the CDR3 with reference TRBV19 and TRBJ2-3 gives the whole variable domain DGGITQSPKYLFRKEGQNVTLSCEQNLNHDAMYWYRQDPGQGLRLIYYSQIVNDFQKGDIAEGYSVSREKKESFPLTVTSAQKNPTAFYLCASSPPPGTQYFGPGTRLTVL.

The chain links TRBV5-4 to TRBJ2-4; D might be TRBD1 (6 bases). V lost 4 bases and J 3 bases, leaving 17 bases between the germline ends. Germline CDR1 and CDR2: SGHNT and YYREEE (reference sequence). The CDR3 is made up of 16 amino acids. The CDR3 DNA reads as TGTGCCAGCAGCCCTGGGGGCAGGGTGGACAAAAACATTCAGTACTTC. It translates to CASSPGGRVDKNIQYF.

The rearrangement uses TRBV5-1 and TRBJ2-6; TRBD2 might be the D (5 bases). With 4 bases removed from V and 1 base from J, the gap between germline ends came to 9 bases. The CDR3 length is 15 residues. CDR1 SGHRS and CDR2 YFSETQ come from the germline V gene. The CDR3 region is CASSTPGSGANVLTF. The CDR3 nucleotides read TGCGCCAGCAGCACTCCGGGATCTGGGGCCAACGTCCTGACTTTC.

In its sample, this clone was seen a few times. The V and J genes are TRBV19 and TRBJ1-6, with 9 bases fitting TRBD1. Germline V CDR1 and CDR2: LNHDA, SQIVND (reference sequence). This CDR3 spans 15 amino acids. V lost 7 bases, J lost 7 bases, and 8 bases stayed unmatched. CDR3 in amino acids: CASTRGQGQNSPLHF. DNA for the CDR3: TGTGCCAGTACCCGGGGACAGGGACAGAATTCACCCCTCCACTTT.

The chain has TRBV7-8 and TRBJ1-2, with TRBD1 identical over 7 bases. Losses at the gene ends were 3 bases for V and 3 bases for J; bases not matched to a gene: 13. Per germline, CDR1 SGHVS and CDR2 FQNEAQ. The CDR3 has 17 residues. The CDR3 sequence is CASSFRPAPTGYYGYTF. The CDR3 nucleotides read TGTGCCAGCAGCTTTCGGCCCGCCCCGACAGGGTACTATGGCTACACCTTC. The full variable domain, in which reference TRBV7-8 and TRBJ1-2 provide the parts outside the CDR3, is GAGVSQSPRYKVAKRGQDVALRCDPISGHVSLFWYQQALGQGPEFLTYFQNEAQLDKSGLPSDRFFAERPEGSVSTLKIQRTQQEDSAVYLCASSFRPAPTGYYGYTFGSGTRLTVV.

V gene TRBV4-2 combines with J gene TRBJ1-1, with a possible D match to TRBD1 (6 bases). The CDR3 is made up of 12 amino acids. V was pared by 5 bases and J by 6 bases, with 10 bases between. Germline assignment: CDR1 LGHNA and CDR2 YNFKEQ. The CDR3 coding sequence is TGTGCCAGCAGCGGACGGACAGCTGAAGCTTTCTTT. Its protein is CASSGRTAEAFF.

The chain recombines TRBV6-5 with TRBJ1-6; D unresolved. CDR1 and CDR2 (germline): MNHEY, SVGAGI. The V end was cut by 2 bases, the J end by 1 base, with 9 bases between. This CDR3 is built from 16 residues. CDR3 sequence reads: CASSYERASYNSPLHF. DNA for the CDR3: TGTGCCAGCAGTTACGAGCGGGCGTCCTATAATTCACCCCTCCACTTT.

In nucleotides, the CDR3 is TGTGCCTGGAGGAGACACAGGAACACTGAAGCTTTCTTT. Amino acids: CAWRRHRNTEAFF. The chain combines TRBV30 with TRBJ1-1; D not resolved. V lost 3 bases and J lost 1, with 9 bases in between. The CDR3 contains 13 residues. The germline V gene has CDR1 GTSNPN and CDR2 SVGIG (reference sequence).

The chain has TRBV12-3 or TRBV12-4 and TRBJ1-2; D not resolved. The V end was cut by 6 bases, the J end by 0 bases, with 8 bases between. The CDR3 runs 13 residues. CDR3 residues: CASRTLSNYGYTF. The CDR3 bases are TGTGCCAGCAGAACTCTTTCTAACTATGGCTACACCTTC.

The chain combines TRBV6-5 with TRBJ2-7; D uncertain. The V gene lost 4 bases and the J gene lost 6 bases, with 7 bases spanning the gap. Germline CDR1 MNHEY, CDR2 SVGAGI. CDR3 length equals 11 residues. The CDR3 region is CASSSRIEQYF. The CDR3 DNA follows: TGTGCCAGCAGTTCTCGAATCGAGCAGTACTTC.

V is TRBV7-3 and J is TRBJ2-7, with TRBD1 identical over 7 bases. The CDR3 has 15 amino acids. The J segment lost 5 bases and the V segment lost 0 bases, leaving 7 bases of the junction unmatched. Germline CDR1 reads SGHTA; CDR2 reads FQGTGA. In DNA, the CDR3 is TGTGCCAGCAGCTTAACTGGACAGGTGTTAGACGAGCAGTACTTC. Translated: CASSLTGQVLDEQYF.

The J gene is TRBJ1-5, the V gene TRBV3-1 (or the pseudogene TRBV3-2); possibly TRBD1 for D (6 bases). Germline CDR1 reads LGHDT; CDR2 reads YNNKEL (reference sequence). The CDR3 extends over 15 amino acids. Between the trimmed V and J ends, which lost 4 bases and 6 bases, there was a span of 16 bases. The chain's CDR3 is CASSPTQGSAQPQHF. CDR3 nucleotide sequence: TGTGCCAGCAGCCCGACACAGGGATCGGCTCAGCCCCAGCATTTT.

This chain's CDR3 is CAWSTGQGIGYGYTF. The CDR3 nucleotides are TGTGCCTGGAGTACGGGACAGGGGATAGGGTATGGCTACACCTTC. The J gene is TRBJ1-2, the V gene TRBV30; 10 positions match TRBD1. V was clipped by 2 bases and J by 5 bases; unmatched bases: 8. From germline, CDR1 is GTSNPN and CDR2 SVGIG (reference sequence). The CDR3 runs 15 residues. The variable domain in full, completed from reference TRBV30 and TRBJ1-2, reads SQTIHQWPATLVQPVGSPLSLECTVEGTSNPNLYWYRQAAGRGLQLLFYSVGIGQISSEVPQNLSASRPQDRQFILSSKKLLLSDSGFYLCAWSTGQGIGYGYTFGSGTRLTVV.

This chain connects TRBV7-8 to TRBJ2-3, with D perhaps given as TRBD1 or TRBD2 (5 bases each). The CDR3 spans 16 residues. In germline, CDR1 is SGHVS, CDR2 FQNEAQ. V dropped 2 bases and J dropped 3 bases, with 15 bases sitting between them. CDR3 DNA sequence: TGTGCCAGCAGCTTACGTCGGGGACCGAGGACAGATACGCAGTATTTT. It translates to CASSLRRGPRTDTQYF.

The CDR3 region has the DNA TGTGCCAGCAGCCAAGTTGGTCGGGGGGGACACAATGAGCAGTTCTTC. This sequence encodes CASSQVGRGGHNEQFF. The chain employs TRBV3-1 (or the pseudogene TRBV3-2) and TRBJ2-1; 8 bases are shared with TRBD2. Per the germline V gene, CDR1 is LGHDT and CDR2 is YNNKEL (reference sequence). There are 16 residues in the CDR3. J lost 5 bases, V lost 1 base, and 7 bases had no gene match.

The chain combines TRBV30 with TRBJ1-6; a possible D gene is TRBD1 (5 bases). There are 14 residues in the CDR3. V lost 6 bases to trimming and J lost 5 bases, with 14 bases between them. The germline V gene encodes CDR1 GTSNPN and CDR2 SVGIG (reference sequence). The CDR3 DNA is TGTGCCTGCCCCGGGGCTAAGGATAATTCACCCCTCCACTTT. It specifies CACPGAKDNSPLHF.

This clone was recorded only once. The gene calls are TRBV9 and TRBJ2-7; D possibly uses TRBD1 or TRBD2 (5 bases each). Trimming removed 3 bases from V and 5 bases from J, with 15 bases in between. Per germline, CDR1 SGDLS and CDR2 YYNGEE. The CDR3 loop spans 14 amino acids. The CDR3 DNA reads TGTGCCAGCAGCGCCCGGGACGGCCTAAACGAGCAGTACTTC. This translates into CASSARDGLNEQYF.

In this sample, this clone turned up once. The chain joins TRBV5-6 to TRBJ2-1, with D possibly matching TRBD2 (6 bases). Germline CDR1 and CDR2: SGHDT and YYEEEE. The V end lost 0 bases, the J end lost 4 bases, and 14 bases lay between the germline ends. The CDR3 is 16 amino acids. The CDR3 loop is CASSLVTRELYNEQFF. The CDR3 DNA sequence: TGTGCCAGCAGCTTGGTCACTCGGGAGTTGTACAATGAGCAGTTCTTC.

This clone was counted a few times. The rearrangement links TRBV6-6 to TRBJ1-1; 8 bases are shared with TRBD1. V lost 7 bases, J lost 7 bases, and 5 bases stayed unmatched. In germline, CDR1 is MNHNY, CDR2 SVGAGI (reference sequence). The length of the CDR3 is 12 residues. The CDR3 DNA reads TGTGCCAGCACAGGACAGGGTGATGAAGCTTTCTTT. Translating gives CASTGQGDEAFF.

The DNA of the CDR3 is TGTGCCAGCCAGCTCACGGTAGAGGGGGGCTACGAGCAGTACTTC. Residues: CASQLTVEGGYEQYF. The chain employs TRBV7-9 and TRBJ2-7, with D perhaps given as TRBD1 or TRBD2 (6 bases each). CDR3 length: 15 residues. V lost 8 bases, J lost 3 bases, and 20 bases lay in between. Germline loops: CDR1 SEHNR, CDR2 FQNEAQ (reference sequence).

The CDR3 region is CASSTGLAGGSYEQYF. DNA of the CDR3: TGTGCCAGTAGTACCGGACTAGCGGGGGGTAGTTACGAGCAGTACTTC. This rearrangement joins TRBV19 to TRBJ2-7, with 14 bases matching TRBD2. With 4 bases clipped from V and 4 bases from J, the junction kept 6 bases outside the gene matches. Germline values: CDR1 LNHDA, CDR2 SQIVND (reference sequence). CDR3 size: 16 residues.

CDR3 amino acids: CASSFSGTRINNEQFF. In nucleotides, the CDR3 is TGTGCCAGCAGCTTCTCCGGGACTAGAATCAACAATGAGCAGTTCTTC. The V gene is TRBV5-6, the J gene TRBJ2-1, with 8 bases fitting TRBD2. V was clipped by 2 bases and J by 5 bases; unmatched bases: 9. Per the germline V gene, CDR1 is SGHDT and CDR2 is YYEEEE. The CDR3 has 16 residues.

This chain connects TRBV7-6 to TRBJ2-1; the match to TRBD2 covers 11 bases. The CDR3 runs 18 residues. CDR1 is SGHVS and CDR2 is FNYEAQ in the germline V gene. Germline trimming cut 1 base from V and 0 bases from J; bases unmatched to any gene: 5. The CDR3 spells CASSLGLAGMSSYNEQFF. CDR3 nucleotide sequence: TGTGCCAGCAGCTTAGGACTAGCGGGGATGAGCTCCTACAATGAGCAGTTCTTC.

The CDR3: CASSTGSNQPQHF. The DNA for the CDR3 is TGTGCCAGTAGTACAGGGAGCAATCAGCCCCAGCATTTT. J is TRBJ1-5 and V is TRBV19; TRBD1 is a possible D gene (5 bases). Germline V lookup: CDR1 LNHDA, CDR2 SQIVND (reference sequence). There are 13 residues in the CDR3. The germline V and J ends were trimmed by 4 bases and 1 base, with 5 bases remaining between them.

The gene calls are TRBV4-2 and TRBJ1-2, with D perhaps matching TRBD1 (5 bases). The V gene's germline CDR1 is LGHNA and CDR2 YNFKEQ. The CDR3 has 17 residues. Trimming took off 2 bases at V and 4 bases at J, with 20 bases between the two ends. This chain's CDR3 is CASSQLRPAGLFYGYTF. The CDR3 bases are TGTGCCAGCAGCCAACTCAGACCAGCAGGGTTATTCTATGGCTACACCTTC.

The gene calls are TRBV29-1 and TRBJ1-2; tentatively, D is TRBD1 (5 bases). The V and J ends lost 0 bases and 3 bases respectively, with 11 bases between them. Germline CDR1 SQVTM, CDR2 ANQGSEA. The CDR3 has 14 residues. CDR3 coding DNA: TGCAGCGTTGAAGATTATGGGGGTTACTATGGCTACACCTTC. Translating it yields CSVEDYGGYYGYTF.